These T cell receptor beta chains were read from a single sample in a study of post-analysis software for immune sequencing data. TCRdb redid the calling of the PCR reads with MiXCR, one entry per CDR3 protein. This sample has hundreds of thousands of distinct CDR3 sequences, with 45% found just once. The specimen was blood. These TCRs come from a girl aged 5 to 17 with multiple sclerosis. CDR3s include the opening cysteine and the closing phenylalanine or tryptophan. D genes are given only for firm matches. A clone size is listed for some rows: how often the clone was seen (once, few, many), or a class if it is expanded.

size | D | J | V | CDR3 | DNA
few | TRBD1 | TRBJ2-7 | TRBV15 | CATSRGRDSGIYEQYF | TGTGCCACCAGCAGAGGTAGGGACAGTGGGATCTACGAGCAGTACTTC
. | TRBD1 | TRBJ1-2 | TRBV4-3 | CASSLQHRGTGYTF | TGCGCCAGCAGCCTTCAACACAGGGGGACAGGCTACACCTTC
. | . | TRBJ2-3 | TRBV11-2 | CASRQWVDTQYF | TGTGCCAGCAGACAATGGGTAGATACGCAGTATTTT
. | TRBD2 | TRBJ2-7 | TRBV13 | CASSPTSGSISYEQYF | TGTGCCAGCAGCCCCACTAGCGGGAGTATCTCCTACGAGCAGTACTTC
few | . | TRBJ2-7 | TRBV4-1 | CASSPNLKGERHEQYF | TGCGCCAGCAGCCCTAACCTTAAGGGGGAGAGGCACGAGCAGTACTTC
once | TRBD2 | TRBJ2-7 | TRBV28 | CASRKSGSSSYEQYF | TGTGCCAGCAGAAAAAGCGGGAGCAGCTCCTACGAGCAGTACTTC
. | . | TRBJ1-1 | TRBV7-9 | CASSLSGAVEAFF | TGTGCCAGCAGCTTAAGTGGGGCAGTTGAAGCTTTCTTT
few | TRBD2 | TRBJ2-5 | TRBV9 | CASSVGVSGSALETQYF | TGTGCCAGCAGCGTAGGTGTTAGCGGGAGCGCTTTGGAGACCCAGTACTTC
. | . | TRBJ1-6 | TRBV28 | CASSYGAVSSPLHF | TGTGCCAGCAGTTATGGGGCAGTAAGTTCACCCCTCCACTTT
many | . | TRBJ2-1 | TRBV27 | CASSSGGWAYNEQFF | TGTGCCAGCAGTTCCGGGGGCTGGGCTTACAATGAGCAGTTCTTC
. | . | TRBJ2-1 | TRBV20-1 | CSARDIGARNNEQFF | TGCAGTGCTAGAGATATAGGGGCTCGTAACAATGAGCAGTTCTTC
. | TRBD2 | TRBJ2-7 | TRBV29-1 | CSVAGTSGIRSYEQYF | TGCAGTGTTGCCGGGACTAGCGGGATTCGATCCTACGAGCAGTACTTC
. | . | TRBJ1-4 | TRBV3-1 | CASSQGTENEKLFF | TGTGCCAGCAGCCAAGGGACAGAGAATGAAAAACTGTTTTTT
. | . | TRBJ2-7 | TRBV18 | CASSEDSTTYEQYF | TGTGCCAGCTCAGAGGACAGTACCACCTACGAGCAGTACTTC
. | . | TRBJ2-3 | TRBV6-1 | CASSPPGGIFVTDTQYF | TGTGCCAGCAGTCCCCCTGGAGGGATCTTTGTCACAGATACGCAGTATTTT